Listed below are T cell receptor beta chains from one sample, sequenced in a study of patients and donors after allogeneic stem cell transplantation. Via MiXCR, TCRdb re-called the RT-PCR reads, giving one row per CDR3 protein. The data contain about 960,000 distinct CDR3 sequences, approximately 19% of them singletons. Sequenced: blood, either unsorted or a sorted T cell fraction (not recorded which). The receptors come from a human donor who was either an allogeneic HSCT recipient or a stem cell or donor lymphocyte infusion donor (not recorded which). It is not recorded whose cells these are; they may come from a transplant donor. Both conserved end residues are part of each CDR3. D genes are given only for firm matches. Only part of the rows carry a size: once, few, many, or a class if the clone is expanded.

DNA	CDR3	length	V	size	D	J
TGTGCCAGCAGCGCCTTATCCGGGAGGCAGTATTTT	CASSALSGRQYF	12	TRBV7-2	many	NA	TRBJ2-3
TGTGCCAGCAGCCCGAGTGGGGAGGCCGGGGAGCTGTTTTTT	CASSPSGEAGELFF	14	TRBV7-9	NA	NA	TRBJ2-2
TGTGCCAGCAGCGTGGACAGGGTATCCTACGAGCAGTACTTC	CASSVDRVSYEQYF	14	TRBV14	few	TRBD1	TRBJ2-7
TGCAGTGCTAGAGGGGACGGGGGACTAGCGGGATTGCCCGGGGAGCTGTTTTTT	CSARGDGGLAGLPGELFF	18	TRBV20-1	NA	TRBD2	TRBJ2-2
TGCGCCAGCAGCAGAGAGACAGGGAACACTGAAGCTTTCTTT	CASSRETGNTEAFF	14	TRBV5-1	few	NA	TRBJ1-1
TGTGCCAGCAGCACAGACAGGCTCATTGAGGATACGCAGTATTTT	CASSTDRLIEDTQYF	15	TRBV5-5	few	NA	TRBJ2-3
TGCAGTGCTAGAGATCATAGAGGGACTGGAAACACCATATATTTT	CSARDHRGTGNTIYF	15	TRBV20-1	NA	NA	TRBJ1-3
TGTGCCAGCAGTTACCCGGATCGTTCCTACAATGAGCAGTTCTTC	CASSYPDRSYNEQFF	15	TRBV6-2/TRBV6-3	NA	NA	TRBJ2-1
TGTGCCAGCAGCTTAGCGAACTTGCGGACAGGGAGGGACTATGGCTACACCTTC	CASSLANLRTGRDYGYTF	18	TRBV11-1	few	TRBD1	TRBJ1-2
TGTGCCAGCAGTCGGCCCCCGACTAGCCTCGGCACCGGGGAGCTGTTTTTT	CASSRPPTSLGTGELFF	17	TRBV27	NA	TRBD2	TRBJ2-2
TGTGCCAGCAGTGGGAGCGGGAGGGCCAGGGAGACCCAGTACTTC	CASSGSGRARETQYF	15	TRBV25-1	NA	TRBD2	TRBJ2-5
TGCGCCAGCAGCAAAGGGGGGGCAAATGAGCAGTTCTTC	CASSKGGANEQFF	13	TRBV5-1	few	NA	TRBJ2-1
TGTGCCAGCAGCGGGACAGGGCCCCGAGAGACCCAGTACTTC	CASSGTGPRETQYF	14	TRBV7-3	NA	TRBD1	TRBJ2-5
TGTGCCAGTAGTAAGACAGTCTCCTACGAGCAGTACTTC	CASSKTVSYEQYF	13	TRBV19	NA	NA	TRBJ2-7
TGCAGTGCTAGGGACAGGCGATTCCCCTACGAGCAGTACTTC	CSARDRRFPYEQYF	14	TRBV20-1	NA	TRBD1	TRBJ2-7
TGCAGTATACCGGGACTGTCGTGGGGAACCCAGTACTTC	CSIPGLSWGTQYF	13	TRBV20-1	few	NA	TRBJ2-5
TGTGCCAGCAGCCTACCGACAGGGAGGAGCTATGGCTACACCTTC	CASSLPTGRSYGYTF	15	TRBV7-9	NA	TRBD1	TRBJ1-2
TGTGCCATCAGTGAGCAGGGGCGCCCTGGAAACACCATATATTTT	CAISEQGRPGNTIYF	15	TRBV10-3	few	NA	TRBJ1-3
TGCAGTGTTAAGAGGGATGAAAAACTGTTTTTT	CSVKRDEKLFF	11	TRBV20-1	many	NA	TRBJ1-4
TGTGCCAGCAAGAGGACAGGGGGTTCCTACGAGCAGTACTTC	CASKRTGGSYEQYF	14	TRBV12-3/TRBV12-4	NA	TRBD1	TRBJ2-7
TGCGCCAGCAGCCAAGAGGTCGGCTACGGCTACACCTTC	CASSQEVGYGYTF	13	TRBV4-1	few	NA	TRBJ1-2
TGCAGCGTTGGCCGTCGCTGGGGAGAGCAGTTCTTC	CSVGRRWGEQFF	12	TRBV29-1	NA	NA	TRBJ2-1
TGTGCCACCAGCAGAGCGGGACTAGCGGGGGGGATGAATACGCAGTATTTT	CATSRAGLAGGMNTQYF	17	TRBV15	many	TRBD2	TRBJ2-3
TGTGCCAGCAGCTTAGGAGACACCGGGGAGCTGTTTTTT	CASSLGDTGELFF	13	TRBV5-1	many	NA	TRBJ2-2
TGCAGTGCTAGAGACGCTAGCGGGACAGGCGGGGAGCTGTTTTTT	CSARDASGTGGELFF	15	TRBV20-1	NA	NA	TRBJ2-2
TGCAGTGCTAGGGCCGGGACAGGGGGCTTTTACGAGCAGTACTTC	CSARAGTGGFYEQYF	15	TRBV20-1	few	TRBD1	TRBJ2-7